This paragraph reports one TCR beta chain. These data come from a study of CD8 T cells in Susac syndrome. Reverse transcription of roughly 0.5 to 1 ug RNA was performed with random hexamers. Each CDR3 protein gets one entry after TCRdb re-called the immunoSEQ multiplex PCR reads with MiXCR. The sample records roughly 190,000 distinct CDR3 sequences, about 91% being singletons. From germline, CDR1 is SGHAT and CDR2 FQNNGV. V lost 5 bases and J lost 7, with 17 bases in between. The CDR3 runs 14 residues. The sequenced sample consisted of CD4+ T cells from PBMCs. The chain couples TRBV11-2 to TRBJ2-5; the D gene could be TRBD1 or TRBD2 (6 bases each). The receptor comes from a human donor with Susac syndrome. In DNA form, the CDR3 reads TGTGCCAGCAGCACAGACGGCGGAGGGGGGACCCAGTACTTC. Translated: CASSTDGGGGTQYF.